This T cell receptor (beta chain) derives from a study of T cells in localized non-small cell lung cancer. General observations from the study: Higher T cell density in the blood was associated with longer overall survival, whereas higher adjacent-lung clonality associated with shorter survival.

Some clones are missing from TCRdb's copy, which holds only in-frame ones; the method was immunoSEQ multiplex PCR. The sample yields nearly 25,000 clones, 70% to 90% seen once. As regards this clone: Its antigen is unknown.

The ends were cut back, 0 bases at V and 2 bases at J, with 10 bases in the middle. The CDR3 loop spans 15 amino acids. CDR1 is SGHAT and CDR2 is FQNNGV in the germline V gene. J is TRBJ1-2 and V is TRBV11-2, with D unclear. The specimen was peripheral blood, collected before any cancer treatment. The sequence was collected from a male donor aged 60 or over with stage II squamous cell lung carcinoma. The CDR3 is CASSLDLVGNYGYTF. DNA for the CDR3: TGTGCCAGCAGCTTAGATCTGGTGGGGAACTATGGCTACACCTTC.